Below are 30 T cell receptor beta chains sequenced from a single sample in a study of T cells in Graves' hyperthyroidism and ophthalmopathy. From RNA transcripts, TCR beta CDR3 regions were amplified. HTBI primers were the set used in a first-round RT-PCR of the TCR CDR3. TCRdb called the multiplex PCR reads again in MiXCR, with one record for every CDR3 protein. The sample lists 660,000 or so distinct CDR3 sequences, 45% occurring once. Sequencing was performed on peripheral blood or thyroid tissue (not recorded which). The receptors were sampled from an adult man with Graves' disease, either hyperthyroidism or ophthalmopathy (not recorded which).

The CDR3 loop is CASSWGTSGRETQYF. For the CDR3, the DNA is TGCGCCAGCAGCTGGGGGACTAGCGGGAGAGAGACCCAGTACTTC. This rearrangement joins TRBV5-1 to TRBJ2-5; 14 positions agree with TRBD2. The CDR3 spans 15 residues. The germline V gene has CDR1 SGHRS and CDR2 YFSETQ. Trimming at V came to 3 bases and at J to 4 bases, leaving 2 bases not matched to a gene.

Here the CDR3 DNA reads TGTGCCAGCAGTTTTTTATCGAACACTGAAGCTTTCTTT. Its translation: CASSFLSNTEAFF. The chain carries TRBV12-3 or TRBV12-4 and TRBJ1-1; D not certain. V shed 3 bases and J shed 1 base, with 6 bases lying between them. The CDR3 runs to 13 residues.

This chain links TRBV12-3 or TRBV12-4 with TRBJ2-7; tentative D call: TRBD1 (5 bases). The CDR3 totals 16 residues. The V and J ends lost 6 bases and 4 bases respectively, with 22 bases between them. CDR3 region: CASSQLISTGSYEQYF. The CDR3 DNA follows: TGTGCCAGCAGCCAATTGATTAGCACAGGATCGTACGAGCAGTACTTC.

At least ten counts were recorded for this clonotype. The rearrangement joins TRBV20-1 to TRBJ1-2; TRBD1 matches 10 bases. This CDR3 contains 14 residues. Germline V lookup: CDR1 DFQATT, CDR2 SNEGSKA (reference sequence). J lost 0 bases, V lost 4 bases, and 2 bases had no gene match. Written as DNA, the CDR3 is TGCAGTGCTAAGGGACAGGGGACTAACTATGGCTACACCTTC. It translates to CSAKGQGTNYGYTF.

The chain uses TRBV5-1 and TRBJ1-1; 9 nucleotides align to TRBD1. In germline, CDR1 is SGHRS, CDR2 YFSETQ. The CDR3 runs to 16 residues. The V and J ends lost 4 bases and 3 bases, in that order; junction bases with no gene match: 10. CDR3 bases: TGCGCCAGCAGCCTCGTAAGACAGGGGGTCCACACTGAAGCTTTCTTT. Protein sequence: CASSLVRQGVHTEAFF.

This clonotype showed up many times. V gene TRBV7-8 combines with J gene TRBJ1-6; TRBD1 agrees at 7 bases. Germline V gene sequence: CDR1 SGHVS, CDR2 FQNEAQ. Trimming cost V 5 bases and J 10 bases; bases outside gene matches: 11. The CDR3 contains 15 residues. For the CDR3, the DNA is TGTGCCAGCAGCCAAGGGGGCGGGAGGAGCTCACCCCTCCACTTT. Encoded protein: CASSQGGGRSSPLHF. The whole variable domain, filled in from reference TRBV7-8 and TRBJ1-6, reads GAGVSQSPRYKVAKRGQDVALRCDPISGHVSLFWYQQALGQGPEFLTYFQNEAQLDKSGLPSDRFFAERPEGSVSTLKIQRTQQEDSAVYLCASSQGGGRSSPLHFGNGTRLTVT.

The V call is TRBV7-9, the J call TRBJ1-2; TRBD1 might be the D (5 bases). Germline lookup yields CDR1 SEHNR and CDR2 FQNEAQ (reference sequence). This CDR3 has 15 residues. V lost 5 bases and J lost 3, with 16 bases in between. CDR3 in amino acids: CASSLSTGTDYGYTF. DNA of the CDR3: TGTGCCAGCAGCCTAAGCACCGGGACGGACTATGGCTACACCTTC.

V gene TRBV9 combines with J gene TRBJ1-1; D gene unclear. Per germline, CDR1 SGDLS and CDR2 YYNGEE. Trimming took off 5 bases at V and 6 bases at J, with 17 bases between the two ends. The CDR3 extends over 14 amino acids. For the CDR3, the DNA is TGTGCCAGCAGTGAATTGGGCAGTAGCCCTGAAGCTTTCTTT. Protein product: CASSELGSSPEAFF.

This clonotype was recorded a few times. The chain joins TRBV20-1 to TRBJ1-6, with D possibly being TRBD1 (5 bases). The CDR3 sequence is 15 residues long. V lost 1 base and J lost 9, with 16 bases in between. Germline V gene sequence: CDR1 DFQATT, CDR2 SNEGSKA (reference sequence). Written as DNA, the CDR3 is TGCAGTGCTAGAGCTTCCCAGGGCGGGAGTTCACCCCTCCACTTT. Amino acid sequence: CSARASQGGSSPLHF.

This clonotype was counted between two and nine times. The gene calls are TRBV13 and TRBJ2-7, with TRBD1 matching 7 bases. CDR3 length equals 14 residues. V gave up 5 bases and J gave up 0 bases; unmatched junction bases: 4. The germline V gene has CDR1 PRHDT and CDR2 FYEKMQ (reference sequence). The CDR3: CASSHTGASYEQYF. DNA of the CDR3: TGTGCCAGCAGCCACACAGGGGCCTCCTACGAGCAGTACTTC.

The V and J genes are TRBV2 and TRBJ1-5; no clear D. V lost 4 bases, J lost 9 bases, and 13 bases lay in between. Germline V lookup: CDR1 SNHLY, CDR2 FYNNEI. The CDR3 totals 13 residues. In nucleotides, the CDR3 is TGTGCCAGCAGTGTCCAGGCTCTGAGGCCCCAGCATTTT. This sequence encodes CASSVQALRPQHF. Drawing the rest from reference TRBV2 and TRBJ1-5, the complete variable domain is EPEVTQTPSHQVTQMGQEVILRCVPISNHLYFYWYRQILGQKVEFLVSFYNNEISEKSEIFDDQFSVERPDGSNFTLKIRSTKLEDSAMYFCASSVQALRPQHFGDGTRLSIL.

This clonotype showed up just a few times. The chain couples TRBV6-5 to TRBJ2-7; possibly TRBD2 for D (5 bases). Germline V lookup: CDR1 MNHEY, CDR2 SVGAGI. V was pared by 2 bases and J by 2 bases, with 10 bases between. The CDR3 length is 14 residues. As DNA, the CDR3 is TGTGCCAGCAGTTACACCGGGGTAGCCTACGAGCAGTACTTC. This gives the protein CASSYTGVAYEQYF.

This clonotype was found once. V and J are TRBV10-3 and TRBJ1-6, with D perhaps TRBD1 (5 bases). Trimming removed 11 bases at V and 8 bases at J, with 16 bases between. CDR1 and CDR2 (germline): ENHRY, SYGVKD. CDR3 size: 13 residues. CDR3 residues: CAWRSREDSPLHF. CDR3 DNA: TGTGCCTGGAGGAGCAGGGAAGATTCACCCCTCCACTTT.

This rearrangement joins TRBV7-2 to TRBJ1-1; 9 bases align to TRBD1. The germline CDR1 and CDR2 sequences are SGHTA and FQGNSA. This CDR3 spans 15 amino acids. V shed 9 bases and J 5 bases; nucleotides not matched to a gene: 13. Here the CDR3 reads CASSIRGTGITEAFF. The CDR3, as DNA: TGTGCCAGTAGTATTAGGGGGACAGGGATTACTGAAGCTTTCTTT.

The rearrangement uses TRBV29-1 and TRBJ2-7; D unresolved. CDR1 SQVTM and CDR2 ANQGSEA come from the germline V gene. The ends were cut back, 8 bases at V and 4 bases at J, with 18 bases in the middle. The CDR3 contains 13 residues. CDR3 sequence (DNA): TGCAGCTCCCTTCTAGGGCGCCTATACGAGCAGTACTTC. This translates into CSSLLGRLYEQYF.

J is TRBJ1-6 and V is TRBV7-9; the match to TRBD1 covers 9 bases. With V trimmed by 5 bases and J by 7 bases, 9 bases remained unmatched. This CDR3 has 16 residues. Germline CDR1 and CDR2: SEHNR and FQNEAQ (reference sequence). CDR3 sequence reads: CASSGWDREQNSPLHF. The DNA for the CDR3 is TGTGCCAGCAGCGGATGGGACAGGGAACAAAATTCACCCCTCCACTTT.

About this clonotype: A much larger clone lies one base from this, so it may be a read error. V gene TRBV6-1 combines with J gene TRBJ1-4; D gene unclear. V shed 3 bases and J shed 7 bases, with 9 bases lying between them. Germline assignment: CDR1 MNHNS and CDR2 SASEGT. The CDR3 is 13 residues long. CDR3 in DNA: TGTGCCAGCAGTGAGTTGGAGGGTGAAAAACTGTTTTTT. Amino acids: CASSELEGEKLFF.

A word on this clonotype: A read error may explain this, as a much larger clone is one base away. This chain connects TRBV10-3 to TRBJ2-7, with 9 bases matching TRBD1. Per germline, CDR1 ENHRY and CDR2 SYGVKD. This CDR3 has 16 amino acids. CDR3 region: CGISESTGTGIYEQYF. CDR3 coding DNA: TGTGGCATCAGTGAGTCGACAGGGACAGGGATCTACGAGCAGTACTTC.

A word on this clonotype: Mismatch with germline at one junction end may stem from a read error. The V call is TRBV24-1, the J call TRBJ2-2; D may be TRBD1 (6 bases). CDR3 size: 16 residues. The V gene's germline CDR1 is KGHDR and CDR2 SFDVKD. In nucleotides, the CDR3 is TGTGCCACCAGTGTTGGCAGGGGATGGAACACCGGGGAGCTGTCTTGG. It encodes CATSVGRGWNTGELSW.

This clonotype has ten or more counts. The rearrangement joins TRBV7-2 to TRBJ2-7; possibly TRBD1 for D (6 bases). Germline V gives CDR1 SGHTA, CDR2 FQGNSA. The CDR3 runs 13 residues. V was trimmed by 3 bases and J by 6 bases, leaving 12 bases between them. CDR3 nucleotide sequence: TGTGCCAGCAGCTTGTCACAGGGTGCCGAGCAGTACTTC. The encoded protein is CASSLSQGAEQYF.

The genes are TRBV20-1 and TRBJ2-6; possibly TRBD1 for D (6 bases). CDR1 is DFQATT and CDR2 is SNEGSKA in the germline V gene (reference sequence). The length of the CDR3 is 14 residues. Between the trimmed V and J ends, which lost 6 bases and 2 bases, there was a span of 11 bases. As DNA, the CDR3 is TGCAGTGCCAGCAGGGGCCCTGGGGCCAACGTCCTGACTTTC. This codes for CSASRGPGANVLTF.

The chain's CDR3 is CASSLGQAFQETQYF. The CDR3 DNA reads as TGTGCCAGCAGCCTGGGACAGGCGTTCCAAGAGACCCAGTACTTC. The genes are TRBV7-2 and TRBJ2-5; 8 bases line up with TRBD1. Germline V gene data show CDR1 as SGHTA and CDR2 as FQGNSA. This CDR3 region has 15 residues. V dropped 5 bases and J dropped 1; count of bases not matched to a gene: 6.

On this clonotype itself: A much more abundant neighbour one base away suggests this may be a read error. CDR3 nucleotides: TGTGCCAGCAGCGTGGACAGGGAACAGACGAGCTACACCTTC. Its protein product is CASSVDREQTSYTF. This chain uses TRBV2 with TRBJ1-2; 8 bases are a match to TRBD1. This CDR3 comprises 14 residues. V lost 6 bases to trimming and J lost 9 bases; unmatched junction nucleotides: 12. Germline V CDR1 and CDR2: SNHLY, FYNNEI.

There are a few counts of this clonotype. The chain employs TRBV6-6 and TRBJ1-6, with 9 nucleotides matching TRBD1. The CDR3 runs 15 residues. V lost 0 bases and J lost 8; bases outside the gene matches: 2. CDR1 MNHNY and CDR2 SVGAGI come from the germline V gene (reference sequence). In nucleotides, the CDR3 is TGTGCCAGCAGTTACTCGACAGGGGGTGATTCACCCCTCCACTTT. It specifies CASSYSTGGDSPLHF.

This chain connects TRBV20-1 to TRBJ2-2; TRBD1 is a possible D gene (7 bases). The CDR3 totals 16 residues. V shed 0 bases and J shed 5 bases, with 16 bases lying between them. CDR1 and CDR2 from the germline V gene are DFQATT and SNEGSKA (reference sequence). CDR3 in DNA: TGCAGTGCTAGAGATCTCGGCAGGGGGAGGACCGGGGAGCTGTTTTTT. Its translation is CSARDLGRGRTGELFF.

CDR3 loop: CASSPSDGTRNTEAFF. The CDR3 nucleotides read TGCGCCAGCAGCCCGAGCGACGGGACAAGGAACACTGAAGCTTTCTTT. The rearrangement joins TRBV5-1 to TRBJ1-1; perhaps TRBD1 as D (6 bases). This CDR3 is 16 amino acids long. Germline loops: CDR1 SGHRS, CDR2 YFSETQ. The V and J ends lost 4 bases and 1 base respectively, with 17 bases between them.

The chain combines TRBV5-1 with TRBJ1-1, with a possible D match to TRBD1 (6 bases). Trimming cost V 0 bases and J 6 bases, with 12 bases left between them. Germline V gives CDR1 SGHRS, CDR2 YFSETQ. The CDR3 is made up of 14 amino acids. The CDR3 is CASSLAGQSPEAFF. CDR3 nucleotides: TGCGCCAGCAGCTTGGCTGGACAGTCCCCTGAAGCTTTCTTT.

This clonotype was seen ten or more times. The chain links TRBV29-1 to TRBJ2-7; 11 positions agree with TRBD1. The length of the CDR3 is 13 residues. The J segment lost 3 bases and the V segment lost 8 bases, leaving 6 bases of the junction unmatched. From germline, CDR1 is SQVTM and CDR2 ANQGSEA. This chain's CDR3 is CSFRDRGDYEQYF. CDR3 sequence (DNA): TGCAGCTTCCGGGACAGGGGGGACTACGAGCAGTACTTC.

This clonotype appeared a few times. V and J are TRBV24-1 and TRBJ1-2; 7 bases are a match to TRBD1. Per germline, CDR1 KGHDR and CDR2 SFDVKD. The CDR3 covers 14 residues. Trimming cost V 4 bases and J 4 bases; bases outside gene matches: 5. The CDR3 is CATSERTGSYGYTF. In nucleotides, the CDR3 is TGTGCCACCAGTGAAAGGACAGGTTCCTATGGCTACACCTTC.

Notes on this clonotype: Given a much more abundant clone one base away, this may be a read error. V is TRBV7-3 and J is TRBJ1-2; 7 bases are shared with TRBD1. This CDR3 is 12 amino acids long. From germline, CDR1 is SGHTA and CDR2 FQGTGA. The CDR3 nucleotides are TGTTCCAGCAGCTCCGGGACAGATGGCTACACCTTC. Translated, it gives CSSSSGTDGYTF.